The 6 T cell receptor beta chains given below trace back to one sample, sequenced in a study of cytomegalovirus exposure and HLA in healthy donors (dated by TCRdb to 2016 to 2017). The library was obtained by the immunoSEQ multiplex PCR assay. For the multiplex PCR, a mixture combining 60 forward primers for TCR Vbeta segments and 13 reverse primers for TCR Jbeta segments was used. TCRdb holds this immuneACCESS table with in-frame rearrangements only. Some clones are missing; in checked studies, unresolved V genes explain under half, and the rest has no known cause. Across this sample there are about 94,000 clones, with approximately 7.6% seen only once. The ten biggest clones cover about 2% of the sample. The sequencing sample was made of PBMCs. These receptors were obtained from a middle-aged man in good health and CMV-seronegative.

The gene calls are TRBV28 and TRBJ1-5; 9 bases fit TRBD1. With 7 bases clipped from V and 16 bases from J, the junction kept 11 bases outside the gene matches. This CDR3 has 12 residues. The germline V gene has CDR1 MDHEN and CDR2 SYDVKM. CDR3 sequence: CASNVWDREEHF. DNA of the CDR3: TGTGCCAGCAATGTTTGGGACAGGGAAGAACATTTT.

This clone was recorded a few times. The V gene is TRBV28, the J gene TRBJ2-7, with 8 bases matching TRBD1. Germline V gives CDR1 MDHEN, CDR2 SYDVKM. The V gene end was trimmed by 3 bases and the J gene end by 0 bases; junction bases not matched to a gene: 4. The CDR3 runs to 15 residues. The CDR3 sequence: CASSFSGQGSYEQYF. The DNA of the CDR3 is TGTGCCAGCAGTTTCAGCGGACAGGGCTCCTACGAGCAGTACTTC.

This chain uses TRBV7-8 with TRBJ2-5, with D perhaps TRBD1 (8 bases). Germline assignment: CDR1 SGHVS and CDR2 FQNEAQ. The germline V and J ends were trimmed by 2 bases and 4 bases, with 17 bases remaining between them. The CDR3 covers 16 residues. The CDR3 loop is CASSLLSGGGGETQYF. For the CDR3, the DNA is TGTGCCAGCAGCTTACTTTCAGGGGGCGGGGGAGAGACCCAGTACTTC.

This clone has more than one count but fewer than ten. The chain is built from TRBV6-1 and TRBJ2-7; D perhaps matches TRBD1 (6 bases). V dropped 8 bases and J dropped 3 bases, with 14 bases sitting between them. Looked up from germline, CDR1 is MNHNS and CDR2 is SASEGT. The CDR3 has 13 residues. CDR3 amino acids: CASARQVDYEQYF. Written as DNA, the CDR3 is TGTGCCAGCGCAAGACAGGTAGACTACGAGCAGTACTTC.

The V and J genes are TRBV7-9 and TRBJ2-3, with D hard to call. Germline V gene data show CDR1 as SEHNR and CDR2 as FQNEAQ (reference sequence). V lost 0 bases and J lost 0, with 7 bases in between. The CDR3 extends over 15 amino acids. The CDR3 sequence: CASSLARASTDTQYF. In DNA, the CDR3 is TGTGCCAGCAGCTTAGCGAGAGCCAGCACAGATACGCAGTATTTT.

This clone occurred a few times. The CDR3 here is CASSNQPGGMAEAFF. The CDR3 DNA reads TGTGCCAGCTCCAACCAGCCAGGGGGCATGGCTGAAGCTTTCTTT. This chain joins TRBV18 and TRBJ1-1, with TRBD1 matching 8 bases. Germline V CDR1 and CDR2: KGHSH, LQKENI. Trimming removed 6 bases from V and 6 bases from J; junction bases left unmatched: 12. The CDR3 sequence is 15 residues long.